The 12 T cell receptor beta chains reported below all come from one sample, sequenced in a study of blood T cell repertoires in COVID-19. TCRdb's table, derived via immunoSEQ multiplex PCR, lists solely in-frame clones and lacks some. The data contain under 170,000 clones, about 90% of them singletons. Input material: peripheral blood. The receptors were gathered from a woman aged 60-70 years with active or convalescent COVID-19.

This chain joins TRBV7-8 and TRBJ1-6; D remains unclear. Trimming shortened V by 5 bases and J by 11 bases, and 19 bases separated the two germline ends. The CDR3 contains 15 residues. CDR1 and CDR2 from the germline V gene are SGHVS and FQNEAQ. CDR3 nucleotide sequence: TGTGCCAGCAGCCCCCGACTGATGCCTGAGACACCCCTCCACTTT. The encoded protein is CASSPRLMPETPLHF.

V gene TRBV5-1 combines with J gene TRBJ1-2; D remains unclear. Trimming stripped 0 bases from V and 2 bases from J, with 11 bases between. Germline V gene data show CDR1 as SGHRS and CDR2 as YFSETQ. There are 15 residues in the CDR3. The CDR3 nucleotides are TGCGCCAGCAGCTTGGACGCCGCCCTAAACTATGGCTACACCTTC. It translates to CASSLDAALNYGYTF.

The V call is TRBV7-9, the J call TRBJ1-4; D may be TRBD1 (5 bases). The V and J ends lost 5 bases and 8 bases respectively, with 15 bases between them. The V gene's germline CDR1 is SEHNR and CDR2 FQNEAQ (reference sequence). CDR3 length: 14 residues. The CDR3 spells CASSHWRGWEKLFF. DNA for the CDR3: TGTGCCAGCAGCCATTGGAGGGGTTGGGAAAAACTGTTTTTT.

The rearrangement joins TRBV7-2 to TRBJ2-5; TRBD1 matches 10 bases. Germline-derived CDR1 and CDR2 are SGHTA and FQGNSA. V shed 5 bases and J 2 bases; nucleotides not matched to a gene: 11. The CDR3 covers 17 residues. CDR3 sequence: CASSGRDRGSLQETQYF. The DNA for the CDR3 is TGTGCCAGCAGCGGACGGGACAGGGGATCCCTTCAAGAGACCCAGTACTTC.

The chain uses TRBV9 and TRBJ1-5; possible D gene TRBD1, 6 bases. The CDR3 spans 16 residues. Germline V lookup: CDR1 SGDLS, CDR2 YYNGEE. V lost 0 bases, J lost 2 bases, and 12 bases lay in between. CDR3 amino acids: CASSVGPGVGNQPQHF. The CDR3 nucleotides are TGTGCCAGCAGCGTAGGGCCAGGGGTAGGCAATCAGCCCCAGCATTTT.

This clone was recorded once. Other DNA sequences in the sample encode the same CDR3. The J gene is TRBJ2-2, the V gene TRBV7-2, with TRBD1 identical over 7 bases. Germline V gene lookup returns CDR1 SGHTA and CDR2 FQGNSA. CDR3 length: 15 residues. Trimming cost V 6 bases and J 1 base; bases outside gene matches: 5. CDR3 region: CASSLAGGNTGELFF. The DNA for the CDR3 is TGTGCCAGCAGTCTTGCAGGGGGGAACACCGGGGAGCTGTTTTTT.

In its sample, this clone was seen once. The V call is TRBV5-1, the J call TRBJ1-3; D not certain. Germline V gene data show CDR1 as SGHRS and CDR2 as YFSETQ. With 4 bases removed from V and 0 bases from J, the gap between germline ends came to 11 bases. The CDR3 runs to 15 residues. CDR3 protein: CASSSRSASGNTIYF. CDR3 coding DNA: TGCGCCAGCAGCAGCCGCAGCGCCTCTGGAAACACCATATATTTT.

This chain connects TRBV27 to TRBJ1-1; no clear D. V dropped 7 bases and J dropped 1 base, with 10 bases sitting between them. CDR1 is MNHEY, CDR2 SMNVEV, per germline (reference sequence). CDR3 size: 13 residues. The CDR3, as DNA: TGTGCCAGCATGGACTCGGGGAACACTGAAGCTTTCTTT. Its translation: CASMDSGNTEAFF.

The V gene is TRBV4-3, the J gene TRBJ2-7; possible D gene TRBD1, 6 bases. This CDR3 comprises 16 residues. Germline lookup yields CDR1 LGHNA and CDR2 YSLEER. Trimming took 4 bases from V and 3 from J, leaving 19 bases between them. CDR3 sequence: CASSRVGTNQIYEQYF. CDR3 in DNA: TGCGCCAGCAGCCGAGTAGGGACAAACCAGATCTACGAGCAGTACTTC.

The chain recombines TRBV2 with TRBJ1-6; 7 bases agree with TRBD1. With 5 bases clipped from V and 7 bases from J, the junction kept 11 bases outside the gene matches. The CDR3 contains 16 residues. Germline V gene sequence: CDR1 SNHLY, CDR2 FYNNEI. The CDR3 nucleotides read TGTGCCAGCAGTAAATTCTCCGGGACAGCAAATTCACCCCTCCACTTT. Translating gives CASSKFSGTANSPLHF.

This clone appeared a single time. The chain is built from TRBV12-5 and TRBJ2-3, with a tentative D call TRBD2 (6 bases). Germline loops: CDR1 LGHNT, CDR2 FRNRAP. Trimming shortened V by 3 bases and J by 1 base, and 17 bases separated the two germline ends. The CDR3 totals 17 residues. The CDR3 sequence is CASGFFSTSSRTDTQYF. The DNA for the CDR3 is TGTGCTAGTGGTTTCTTTTCGACTAGTAGCCGCACAGATACGCAGTATTTT. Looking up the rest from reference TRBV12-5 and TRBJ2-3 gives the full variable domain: DARVTQTPRHKVTEMGQEVTMRCQPILGHNTVFWYRQTMMQGLELLAYFRNRAPLDDSGMPKDRFSAEMPDATLATLKIQPSEPRDSAVYFCASGFFSTSSRTDTQYFGPGTRLTVL.

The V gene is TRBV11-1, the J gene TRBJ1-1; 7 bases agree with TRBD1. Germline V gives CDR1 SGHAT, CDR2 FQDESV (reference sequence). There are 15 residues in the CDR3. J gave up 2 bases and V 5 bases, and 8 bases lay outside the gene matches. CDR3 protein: CASSSRQGSNTEAFF. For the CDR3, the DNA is TGTGCCAGCAGCAGCCGACAGGGCTCTAACACTGAAGCTTTCTTT.